Presented here are 26 T cell receptor beta chains from one specimen sequenced in a study of T cells in localized non-small cell lung cancer. Clones were sequenced by immunoSEQ multiplex PCR, and TCRdb holds only the in-frame ones, with some missing. The table lists approximately 52,000 clones, roughly 89% of them singletons, with about 18% in the top ten. Material: peripheral blood, obtained before any cancer treatment. These TCRs come from a male donor at least 60 years old with stage III squamous cell lung carcinoma.

The J gene is TRBJ2-7, the V gene TRBV5-5; tentatively, D is TRBD2 (6 bases). The germline V gene encodes CDR1 SGHKS and CDR2 YYEKEE (reference sequence). The V and J ends lost 4 bases and 0 bases respectively, with 20 bases between them. This CDR3 is built from 17 residues. The CDR3 DNA reads TGTGCCAGCAGCCTAAGGGACTTCCAACTGAGCTCCTACGAGCAGTACTTC. This encodes CASSLRDFQLSSYEQYF.

The rearrangement joins TRBV21-1 to TRBJ2-2; the table's D call TRBD1 went unverified against the DNA. TRBV21-1 corresponds to a pseudogene. This CDR3 is built from 16 residues. Here the CDR3 reads CASRSWDSFSTGELFF. The CDR3 coding sequence is TGTGCCAGCAGGTCTTGGGACAGCTTCAGCACCGGGGAGCTGTTTTTT.

The rearrangement joins TRBV6-6 to TRBJ1-2; TRBD1 matches at 7 bases. CDR1 is MNHNY, CDR2 SVGAGI, per germline (reference sequence). After removal of 4 bases from V and 8 bases from J, the junction contained 13 bases not matched to a gene. The CDR3 has 15 residues. The CDR3 reads CASSLTRQDRRGYTF. DNA for the CDR3: TGTGCCAGCAGTTTGACCCGACAGGACAGGAGAGGCTACACCTTC.

Here the CDR3 reads CASSRTGNTEAFF. For the CDR3, the DNA is TGTGCCAGCAGCCGTACAGGGAATACTGAAGCTTTCTTT. The V and J genes are TRBV7-9 and TRBJ1-1, with D possibly being TRBD1 (6 bases). Trimming pared 5 bases from V and 5 bases from J, leaving 12 bases between. CDR1 and CDR2 from the germline V gene are SEHNR and FQNEAQ (reference sequence). The CDR3 totals 13 residues.

V usage is TRBV5-1 and J usage is TRBJ2-1, with D unclear. CDR1 and CDR2 (germline): SGHRS, YFSETQ. The V end lost 6 bases, the J end lost 3 bases, and 13 bases lay between the germline ends. The CDR3 contains 14 residues. The CDR3 here is CASTLGDNYNEQFF. CDR3 nucleotides: TGCGCCAGCACCCTTGGCGATAACTACAATGAGCAGTTCTTC.

This clone has only one observation. V gene TRBV30 combines with J gene TRBJ2-2; D remains ambiguous. The CDR3 sequence is 17 residues long. Germline assignment: CDR1 GTSNPN and CDR2 SVGIG (reference sequence). V was clipped by 0 bases and J by 5 bases, with 19 bases between them. CDR3 sequence (DNA): TGTGCCTGGAGTGTTAGTCTCGACTCGTTGGGGACCGGGGAGCTGTTTTTT. This sequence encodes CAWSVSLDSLGTGELFF.

This clone was picked up a small number of times. The V gene is TRBV27, the J gene TRBJ2-5; D is unresolved. Germline V gene lookup returns CDR1 MNHEY and CDR2 SMNVEV (reference sequence). The CDR3 contains 11 residues. Trimming shortened V by 3 bases and J by 5 bases, and 4 bases separated the two germline ends. DNA for the CDR3: TGTGCCAGCAGTTTTTGGGAGACCCAGTACTTC. Translated, it gives CASSFWETQYF.

The rearrangement links TRBV9 to TRBJ2-7, with D possibly being TRBD1 (5 bases). The V gene's germline CDR1 is SGDLS and CDR2 YYNGEE. The germline V and J ends were trimmed by 0 bases and 3 bases, with 13 bases remaining between them. This CDR3 spans 15 amino acids. CDR3 DNA: TGTGCCAGCAGCGTAGATCTGACAGATAACTACGAGCAGTACTTC. Protein: CASSVDLTDNYEQYF.

This clone was counted a single time. This chain uses TRBV5-6 with TRBJ1-2; 7 bases map to TRBD1. CDR3 length: 14 residues. The trim removed 1 base at V and 3 bases at J, leaving 3 bases unmatched. Germline CDR1 and CDR2: SGHDT and YYEEEE. Here the CDR3 DNA reads TGTGCCAGCAGCTTGATCGACAGGGACTATGGCTACACCTTC. Its translation: CASSLIDRDYGYTF.

The gene calls are TRBV7-9 and TRBJ1-1, with 7 bases aligning to TRBD1. The ends lost 5 bases at V and 8 bases at J; junction bases unmatched: 5. Germline V gene sequence: CDR1 SEHNR, CDR2 FQNEAQ (reference sequence). This CDR3 is built from 12 residues. The CDR3, as DNA: TGTGCCAGCAGCGTAGACAGGGCGGAAGCTTTCTTT. It codes for CASSVDRAEAFF.

Sample share makes this clone medium-sized. This sequence joins TRBV4-3 and TRBJ1-1; D gene unclear. The CDR3 is 13 amino acids. The germline V and J ends were trimmed by 4 bases and 1 base, with 7 bases remaining between them. Germline lookup yields CDR1 LGHNA and CDR2 YSLEER. In nucleotides, the CDR3 is TGCGCCAGCAGCCCTTTTAGGAACACTGAAGCTTTCTTT. It encodes CASSPFRNTEAFF.

The chain has TRBV30 and TRBJ2-7; D uncertain. V was shortened by 0 bases and J by 6 bases, with 12 bases between the two germline ends. The CDR3 totals 13 residues. Germline V gene data show CDR1 as GTSNPN and CDR2 as SVGIG (reference sequence). CDR3 DNA sequence: TGTGCCTGGAGTGTATCTGCTGGGGTCGAGCAGTACTTC. Protein sequence: CAWSVSAGVEQYF.

The V and J genes are TRBV19 and TRBJ1-3, with D maybe TRBD1 (5 bases). Germline values: CDR1 LNHDA, CDR2 SQIVND (reference sequence). The CDR3 covers 13 residues. Trimming removed 7 bases from V and 4 bases from J, with 11 bases in between. In nucleotides, the CDR3 is TGTGCCAGTATCCAGGGCTCAGGAAACACCATATATTTT. This translates into CASIQGSGNTIYF.

This clone was seen a single time. The genes are TRBV7-2 and TRBJ2-7, with D uncertain. Germline assignment: CDR1 SGHTA and CDR2 FQGNSA. The CDR3 consists of 15 residues. V was trimmed by 5 bases and J by 1 base, leaving 15 bases between them. The chain's CDR3 is CASSPRRKGSYEQYF. CDR3 coding DNA: TGTGCCAGCAGCCCTCGGCGGAAAGGGTCCTACGAGCAGTACTTC.

V usage is TRBV2 and J usage is TRBJ2-6, with a weak D call TRBD1 (5 bases). The CDR3 extends over 16 amino acids. Germline CDR1 and CDR2: SNHLY and FYNNEI. The V end was cut by 0 bases, the J end by 1 base, with 7 bases between. The CDR3 sequence is CASSEAQGSGANVLTF. CDR3 nucleotides: TGTGCCAGCAGTGAAGCGCAGGGATCTGGGGCCAACGTCCTGACTTTC.

V gene TRBV7-6 combines with J gene TRBJ2-5; D is possibly TRBD1 (5 bases). In germline, CDR1 is SGHVS, CDR2 FNYEAQ. The length of the CDR3 is 13 residues. The V end was cut by 2 bases, the J end by 3 bases, with 7 bases between. CDR3 amino acids: CASSLPGKETQYF. The CDR3, as DNA: TGTGCCAGCAGCTTACCAGGGAAAGAGACCCAGTACTTC.

V gene TRBV6-5 combines with J gene TRBJ2-7; 7 bases are a match to TRBD2. CDR1 MNHEY and CDR2 SVGAGI come from the germline V gene. This CDR3 comprises 14 residues. The ends lost 8 bases at V and 2 bases at J; junction bases unmatched: 9. In DNA form, the CDR3 reads TGTGCCAGCGCATCACCCGGGACTACCTACGAGCAGTACTTC. Translating gives CASASPGTTYEQYF.

This CDR3 is CASSYGGELEKLFF. As DNA, the CDR3 is TGTGCCAGCAGCTACGGCGGGGAATTGGAAAAACTGTTTTTT. The rearrangement joins TRBV5-4 to TRBJ1-4; D uncertain. This CDR3 region has 14 residues. Germline V gives CDR1 SGHNT, CDR2 YYREEE (reference sequence). V was cut by 3 bases and J by 8 bases, with 14 bases left in between.

This chain joins TRBV5-6 and TRBJ1-5, with a tentative D call TRBD1 (5 bases). The CDR3 loop spans 13 amino acids. Trimming shortened V by 4 bases and J by 6 bases, and 11 bases separated the two germline ends. Germline V gene lookup returns CDR1 SGHDT and CDR2 YYEEEE. The CDR3 DNA reads TGTGCCAGCAGCCGGGGCAGGGCTCAGCCCCAGCATTTT. This codes for CASSRGRAQPQHF.

The chain has TRBV5-1 and TRBJ1-2; D possibly corresponds to TRBD1 (5 bases). Trimming cost V 3 bases and J 5 bases, with 14 bases left between them. CDR1 is SGHRS, CDR2 YFSETQ, per germline. This CDR3 is built from 14 residues. This CDR3 is CASSSGGTVYGYTF. In DNA, the CDR3 is TGCGCCAGCAGCTCGGGAGGGACGGTATATGGCTACACCTTC.

This clone was observed once. This rearrangement joins TRBV2 to TRBJ1-4, with D tentatively TRBD1 (5 bases). V lost 10 bases, J lost 4 bases, and 19 bases lay in between. Germline lookup yields CDR1 SNHLY and CDR2 FYNNEI. This CDR3 comprises 15 residues. The CDR3 reads CATRAYSTFNEKLFF. The CDR3 DNA sequence: TGTGCCACCAGGGCCTATAGCACTTTTAATGAAAAACTGTTTTTT. Looking up the rest from reference TRBV2 and TRBJ1-4 gives the full variable domain: EPEVTQTPSHQVTQMGQEVILRCVPISNHLYFYWYRQILGQKVEFLVSFYNNEISEKSEIFDDQFSVERPDGSNFTLKIRSTKLEDSAMYFCATRAYSTFNEKLFFGSGTQLSVL.

The rearrangement uses TRBV18 and TRBJ1-4; 8 positions agree with TRBD1. J lost 8 bases, V lost 2 bases, and 10 bases had no gene match. CDR1 and CDR2 (germline): KGHSH, LQKENI. This CDR3 contains 16 residues. CDR3 sequence reads: CASSPRAGRGHEKLFF. CDR3 nucleotides: TGTGCCAGCTCACCAAGGGCGGGCAGGGGGCACGAAAAACTGTTTTTT.

CDR3 bases: TGTGCCAGCAGCCTCGTTGGACGGACGGACTATGGCTACACCTTC. Its protein product is CASSLVGRTDYGYTF. The chain recombines TRBV4-2 with TRBJ1-2; no definite D call. This CDR3 region has 15 residues. Looked up from germline, CDR1 is LGHNA and CDR2 is YNFKEQ. V lost 4 bases and J lost 3, with 15 bases in between.

This clone showed up just a few times. The CDR3 coding sequence is TGTGCCAGCACCGTGACAGGGTTGAGACAGCCCCAGCATTTT. As protein: CASTVTGLRQPQHF. V and J are TRBV28 and TRBJ1-5, with TRBD1 matching 7 bases. CDR1 is MDHEN, CDR2 SYDVKM, per germline. With 7 bases clipped from V and 7 bases from J, the junction kept 10 bases outside the gene matches. CDR3 length: 14 residues.

The chain couples TRBV5-6 to TRBJ1-2; tentatively, D is TRBD1 (5 bases). The CDR3 covers 16 residues. Looked up from germline, CDR1 is SGHDT and CDR2 is YYEEEE. Trimming left V 1 base short and J 4 bases short, with 17 bases between. In DNA, the CDR3 is TGTGCCAGCAGCTTGTTGCCAGAGGGGTTCCTCTATGGCTACACCTTC. Translation: CASSLLPEGFLYGYTF.

This clone turned up a few times. The rearrangement links TRBV2 to TRBJ1-1, with 8 bases identical to TRBD1. The CDR3 extends over 14 amino acids. The J segment lost 0 bases and the V segment lost 5 bases, leaving 2 bases of the junction unmatched. Germline CDR1 SNHLY, CDR2 FYNNEI. The CDR3 loop reads CASSSQGVNTEAFF. CDR3 DNA: TGTGCCAGCAGTTCACAGGGGGTGAACACTGAAGCTTTCTTT.